This TCR beta chain was observed in a study of neurological immune-mediated disorders. Findings of the study overall: None of the CDR3 amino acid sequences found in expanded clones was shared across subjects. This suggests that the TCR-beta repertoires were private in all groups.

TCRdb re-analysed the 5' RACE reads in MiXCR, keeping a single row per CDR3 protein. The sample consists of fewer than 85,000 distinct CDR3 sequences, roughly 4.7% of them appearing once. This clonotype was seen at least ten times. The antigen is unknown. This CDR3 contains 14 residues. The germline V gene encodes CDR1 DFQATT and CDR2 SNEGSKA (reference sequence). J lost 7 bases, V lost 4 bases, and 9 bases had no gene match. Sequenced sample: PBMCs. The J gene is TRBJ2-1, the V gene TRBV20-1; TRBD2 matches 8 bases. The sequence was obtained from a woman between 25 and 40 years old with multiple sclerosis. The CDR3 sequence is CSAKSGGFANEQFF. The CDR3 DNA sequence: TGCAGTGCTAAGAGCGGGGGTTTTGCGAATGAGCAGTTCTTC.